The TCR beta chain under discussion was sequenced for a study of metastatic and nonmetastatic thyroid tumors. As for the study in general: Malignant and benign thyroid patients had repertoires compared in peripheral blood and tumor or nodule tissue.

Ahead of thyroid surgery, no patient had received treatment of any kind. TCRdb reassembled clones from the PCR reads with MiXCR. The sample lists 25,000 to 40,000 clones, approximately 17% seen once, with more than 4% in the top ten. CDR3 length: 14 amino acids. Trimming pared 5 bases from V and 3 bases from J, leaving 11 bases between. Per germline, CDR1 MNHNS and CDR2 SASEGT. Sequencing input: blood. The clonotype was recovered from a female donor with papillary thyroid cancer or a benign thyroid nodule (not recorded which). Some clones in this sample may be carry-over from other donors' samples. The V call is TRBV6-1, the J call TRBJ1-5, with D possibly TRBD1 on 6 matching bases. The CDR3 nucleotides are TGTGCCAGCAGTACGGGGGACAACAATCAGCCCCAGCATTTT. Translated, it gives CASSTGDNNQPQHF.